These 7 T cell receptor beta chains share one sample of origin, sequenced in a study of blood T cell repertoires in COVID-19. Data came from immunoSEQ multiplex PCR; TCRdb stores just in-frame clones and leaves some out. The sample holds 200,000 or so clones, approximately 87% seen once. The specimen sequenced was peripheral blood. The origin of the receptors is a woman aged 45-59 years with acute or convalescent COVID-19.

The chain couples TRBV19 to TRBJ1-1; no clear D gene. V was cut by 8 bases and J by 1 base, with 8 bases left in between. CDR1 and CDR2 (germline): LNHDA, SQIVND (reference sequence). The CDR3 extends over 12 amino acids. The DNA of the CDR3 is TGTGCCAGTCTCGACACGAACACTGAAGCTTTCTTT. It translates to CASLDTNTEAFF.

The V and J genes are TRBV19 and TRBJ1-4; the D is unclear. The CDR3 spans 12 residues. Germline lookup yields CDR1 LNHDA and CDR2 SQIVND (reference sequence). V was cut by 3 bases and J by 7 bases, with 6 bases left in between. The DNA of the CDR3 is TGTGCCAGTAGTATCCCCGGTGAAAAACTGTTTTTT. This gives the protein CASSIPGEKLFF.

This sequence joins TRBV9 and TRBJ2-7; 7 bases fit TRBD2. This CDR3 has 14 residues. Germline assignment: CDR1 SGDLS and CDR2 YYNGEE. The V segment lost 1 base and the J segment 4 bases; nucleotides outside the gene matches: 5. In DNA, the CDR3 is TGTGCCAGCAGCGTAACGGCTAGCGGATACGAGCAGTACTTC. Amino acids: CASSVTASGYEQYF.

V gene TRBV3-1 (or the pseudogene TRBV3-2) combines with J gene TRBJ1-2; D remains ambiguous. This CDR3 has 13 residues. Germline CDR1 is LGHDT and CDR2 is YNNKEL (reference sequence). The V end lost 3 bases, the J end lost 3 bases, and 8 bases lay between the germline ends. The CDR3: CASSQAQHYGYTF. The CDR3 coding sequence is TGTGCCAGCAGCCAGGCACAGCACTATGGCTACACCTTC.

CDR3 DNA sequence: TGCAGCGTTGTGGCGACACCAGACTCTGGGGCCAACGTCCTGACTTTC. This sequence encodes CSVVATPDSGANVLTF. The chain has TRBV29-1 and TRBJ2-6; D unresolved. The V gene lost 4 bases and the J gene lost 0 bases, with 13 bases spanning the gap. This CDR3 is built from 16 residues. Germline loops: CDR1 SQVTM, CDR2 ANQGSEA.

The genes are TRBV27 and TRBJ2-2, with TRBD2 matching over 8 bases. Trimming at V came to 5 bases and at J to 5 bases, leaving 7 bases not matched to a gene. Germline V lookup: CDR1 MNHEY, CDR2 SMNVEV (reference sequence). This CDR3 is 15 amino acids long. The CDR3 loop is CASSPSGSKTGELFF. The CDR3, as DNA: TGTGCCAGCAGTCCCAGCGGGAGTAAAACCGGGGAGCTGTTTTTT.

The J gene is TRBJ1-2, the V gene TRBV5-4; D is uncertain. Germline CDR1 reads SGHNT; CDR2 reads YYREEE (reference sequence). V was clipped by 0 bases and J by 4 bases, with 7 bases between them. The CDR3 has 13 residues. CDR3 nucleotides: TGTGCCAGCAGCTTGGATGCAGGCTATGGCTACACCTTC. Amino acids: CASSLDAGYGYTF.